The 21 T cell receptor beta chains presented below share a single source sample, sequenced in a study of breast tumors, draining lymph nodes, adjacent tissues. Samples came from axillary lymph nodes draining the breast cancer. TCRdb processed the multiplex PCR reads anew with MiXCR; each CDR3 protein has one entry. This table holds over 200,000 distinct CDR3 sequences, 32% found once. Sequenced: axillary lymph node tissue. The receptors originated from a female donor with breast cancer. Some clones in this sample may be carry-over from other donors' samples.

J is TRBJ2-1 and V is TRBV7-9; 9 positions match TRBD2. This CDR3 spans 15 amino acids. Looked up from germline, CDR1 is SEHNR and CDR2 is FQNEAQ (reference sequence). Germline trimming cut 1 base from V and 3 bases from J; bases unmatched to any gene: 1. CDR3 protein: CASSLVAGDYNEQFF. DNA for the CDR3: TGTGCCAGCAGCTTAGTAGCGGGAGACTACAATGAGCAGTTCTTC.

In its sample, this clonotype was seen many times. The genes are TRBV4-1 and TRBJ2-3; D not certain. Germline V gene data show CDR1 as MGHRA and CDR2 as YSYEKL. V was trimmed by 0 bases and J by 6 bases, leaving 13 bases between them. The CDR3 extends over 15 amino acids. The CDR3 DNA sequence: TGCGCCAGCAGCCAAGAAGAGCGCTTAGGGGATACGCAGTATTTT. It yields the protein CASSQEERLGDTQYF.

The chain has TRBV7-9 and TRBJ1-1, with no clear D. The CDR3 extends over 13 amino acids. V was trimmed by 8 bases and J by 3 bases, leaving 13 bases between them. Germline V gene sequence: CDR1 SEHNR, CDR2 FQNEAQ (reference sequence). CDR3 sequence reads: CASGYTADTEAFF. CDR3 sequence (DNA): TGTGCCAGCGGCTACACGGCGGACACTGAAGCTTTCTTT.

This clonotype was counted ten times or more. One junction end disagrees with the germline gene, perhaps due to a read error. V and J are TRBV5-6 and TRBJ1-5; unclear D gene. CDR1 and CDR2 from the germline V gene are SGHDT and YYEEEE. There are 16 residues in the CDR3. This CDR3 is CASRLDPGNSNQPQHF. The CDR3 coding sequence is TGTGCCAGCAGATTGGACCCCGGGAATAGCAATCAGCCCCAGCATTTT. Combining the CDR3 with reference TRBV5-6 and TRBJ1-5 gives the whole variable domain DAGVTQSPTHLIKTRGQQVTLRCSPKSGHDTVSWYQQALGQGPQFIFQYYEEEERQRGNFPDRFSGHQFPNYSSELNVNALLLGDSALYLCASRLDPGNSNQPQHFGDGTRLSIL.

At least ten counts were recorded for this clonotype. The chain has TRBV6-5 and TRBJ2-7; TRBD2 agrees at 8 bases. From germline, CDR1 is MNHEY and CDR2 SVGAGI. CDR3 length: 15 residues. The junction had 3 bases not matched to a gene; V was cut back by 2 bases and J by 0 bases. Here the CDR3 DNA reads TGTGCCAGCAGTTACGATAGCGGGGCCTCCTACGAGCAGTACTTC. The encoded protein is CASSYDSGASYEQYF.

There are many counts of this clonotype. Mismatch with germline at one junction end may stem from a read error. V is TRBV3-1 and J is TRBJ2-3; D possibly corresponds to TRBD2 (5 bases). The CDR3 runs 13 residues. CDR1 LGHDT and CDR2 YNNKEL come from the germline V gene (reference sequence). For the CDR3, the DNA is TGCGCCAGCAGCCAAGATGGAGGAGATACGCAGTATTTT. The encoded protein is CASSQDGGDTQYF.

The V and J genes are TRBV5-1 and TRBJ2-7; 7 bases are a match to TRBD1. With 2 bases clipped from V and 4 bases from J, the junction kept 6 bases outside the gene matches. The CDR3 contains 14 residues. Germline V gives CDR1 SGHRS, CDR2 YFSETQ. The CDR3 protein is CASSFDTGAYEQYF. In DNA, the CDR3 is TGCGCCAGCAGCTTCGACACAGGGGCTTACGAGCAGTACTTC.

This clonotype was counted at least ten times. This chain uses TRBV11-3 with TRBJ2-5; tentative D call: TRBD1 (5 bases). Trimming removed 5 bases from V and 2 bases from J, with 12 bases in between. Germline CDR1 SGHNT, CDR2 YENEEA. This CDR3 comprises 14 residues. The CDR3 DNA reads TGTGCCAGCAGCCCGCGGACATTACAAGAGACCCAGTACTTC. Translating gives CASSPRTLQETQYF.

As to this clonotype: The CDR3 does not end in the conserved phenylalanine or tryptophan, so this is likely a read error. The rearrangement links TRBV7-2 to TRBJ2-6; no definite D call. The CDR3 sequence is 14 residues long. Germline assignment: CDR1 SGHTA and CDR2 FQGNSA. CDR3 amino acids: CGSSQDSGANVLTL. As DNA, the CDR3 is TGTGGCAGCAGCCAAGACTCTGGGGCCAACGTCCTGACTCTC.

This clonotype showed up just a few times. This may be a read error: a much more frequent sequence differs by one nucleotide. The rearrangement links TRBV20-1 to TRBJ2-7; 7 bases match TRBD1. This CDR3 has 14 residues. The germline V gene has CDR1 DFQATT and CDR2 SNEGSKA (reference sequence). The V segment lost 2 bases and the J segment 6 bases; nucleotides outside the gene matches: 10. The CDR3 here is CSARPNRGAPEQYF. The CDR3 DNA sequence: TGCAGTGCTAGACCCAACAGGGGCGCCCCCGAGCAGTACTTC.

The table lists this clonotype with many counts. This sequence joins TRBV5-1 and TRBJ2-1; a possible D gene is TRBD1 (6 bases). Trimming removed 3 bases from V and 6 bases from J, with 19 bases in between. This CDR3 has 16 residues. Germline CDR1 and CDR2: SGHRS and YFSETQ. This CDR3 is CASSSDLGLTGNEQFF. The CDR3 coding sequence is TGCGCCAGCAGCTCGGACCTCGGACTGACAGGCAATGAGCAGTTCTTC.

The chain links TRBV11-2 to TRBJ2-5, with D perhaps TRBD2 (6 bases). CDR3 length: 16 residues. Germline CDR1 and CDR2: SGHAT and FQNNGV. V shed 8 bases and J shed 7 bases, with 26 bases lying between them. The DNA for the CDR3 is TGTGCCAGCGGCCGCGGAGTGGCGGCAGAGGGAGGGACCCAGTACTTC. Encoded protein: CASGRGVAAEGGTQYF. Together with reference TRBV11-2 and TRBJ2-5, the CDR3 gives the full variable domain: EAGVAQSPRYKIIEKRQSVAFWCNPISGHATLYWYQQILGQGPKLLIQFQNNGVVDDSQLPKDRFSAERLKGVDSTLKIQPAKLEDSAVYLCASGRGVAAEGGTQYFGPGTRLLVL.

This clonotype has a count of ten or more. V gene TRBV30 combines with J gene TRBJ2-3; no clear D gene. Trimming took off 6 bases at V and 14 bases at J, with 21 bases between the two ends. CDR1 and CDR2 from the germline V gene are GTSNPN and SVGIG (reference sequence). CDR3 size: 12 residues. The CDR3 here is CACQKGIGFRYF. For the CDR3, the DNA is TGTGCCTGCCAAAAAGGGATAGGCTTTCGGTATTTT.

This clonotype occurred many times. CDR3 in DNA: TGTGCCAGCAGTGAAGGACTAGCGGTTCGGAACAATGAGCAGTTCTTC. Protein sequence: CASSEGLAVRNNEQFF. The chain recombines TRBV2 with TRBJ2-1; 9 bases map to TRBD2. This CDR3 has 16 amino acids. The J segment lost 5 bases and the V segment lost 1 base, leaving 6 bases of the junction unmatched. CDR1 is SNHLY and CDR2 is FYNNEI in the germline V gene.

This clonotype came up many times. The V call is TRBV7-2, the J call TRBJ2-7, with 13 positions matching TRBD2. The CDR3 covers 18 residues. V lost 5 bases and J lost 9; bases outside the gene matches: 19. Germline CDR1 is SGHTA and CDR2 is FQGNSA. This CDR3 reads CASSPKLAGGALVAWQYF. In DNA, the CDR3 is TGTGCCAGCAGCCCTAAACTAGCGGGAGGGGCATTAGTCGCGTGGCAGTACTTC.

Turning to this clonotype: This could be a read error, since a much larger clone is one nucleotide away. The gene calls are TRBV6-6 and TRBJ1-2; 7 bases are shared with TRBD1. This CDR3 region has 14 residues. Germline V gene lookup returns CDR1 MNHNY and CDR2 SVGAGI (reference sequence). Trimming removed 7 bases from V and 5 bases from J; junction bases left unmatched: 10. Written as DNA, the CDR3 is TGTGCCAGCACACCTGGCGGGACAGAATATGGCTACACCTTC. Its translation: CASTPGGTEYGYTF.

V is TRBV12-3 or TRBV12-4 and J is TRBJ2-7, with D maybe TRBD1 (6 bases). With 3 bases removed from V and 1 base from J, the gap between germline ends came to 10 bases. The CDR3 covers 14 residues. This CDR3 reads CASSFQGGSYEQYF. In nucleotides, the CDR3 is TGTGCCAGCAGTTTTCAAGGGGGTTCCTACGAGCAGTACTTC.

This clonotype was observed many times. The chain is built from TRBV18 and TRBJ2-7, with 7 positions matching TRBD1. J gave up 4 bases and V 6 bases, and 9 bases lay outside the gene matches. Looked up from germline, CDR1 is KGHSH and CDR2 is LQKENI. The CDR3 consists of 14 residues. DNA for the CDR3: TGTGCCAGCTCTTTACCAAACAGGGGATACGAGCAGTACTTC. This sequence encodes CASSLPNRGYEQYF.

This clonotype was seen many times. The chain links TRBV2 to TRBJ2-3; the match to TRBD2 covers 9 bases. With 3 bases clipped from V and 10 bases from J, the junction kept 11 bases outside the gene matches. Germline V gene data show CDR1 as SNHLY and CDR2 as FYNNEI. This CDR3 is built from 15 residues. The CDR3 region is CASSDEGGRAGAQYF. CDR3 nucleotide sequence: TGTGCCAGCAGTGATGAAGGCGGGAGGGCCGGGGCGCAGTATTTT.

The chain carries TRBV27 and TRBJ2-1, with D possibly TRBD2 on 6 matching bases. Trimming stripped 6 bases from V and 1 base from J, with 16 bases between. Germline V gene lookup returns CDR1 MNHEY and CDR2 SMNVEV (reference sequence). CDR3 length: 16 amino acids. The CDR3 region has the DNA TGTGCCAGCAGGTACACTATCGGGAGTTCCTACAATGAGCAGTTCTTC. Protein sequence: CASRYTIGSSYNEQFF.

This clonotype has at least ten counts. An end of the junction differs from the germline gene, which may be a read error. The rearrangement uses TRBV7-7 and TRBJ2-5; a possible D gene is TRBD1 (6 bases). From germline, CDR1 is SSHAT and CDR2 FNYEAQ (reference sequence). The CDR3 loop spans 14 amino acids. The CDR3 region is CASSLSAGEETQYF. In DNA form, the CDR3 reads TGTGCTAGCAGCTTAAGTGCAGGGGAAGAGACCCAGTACTTC.